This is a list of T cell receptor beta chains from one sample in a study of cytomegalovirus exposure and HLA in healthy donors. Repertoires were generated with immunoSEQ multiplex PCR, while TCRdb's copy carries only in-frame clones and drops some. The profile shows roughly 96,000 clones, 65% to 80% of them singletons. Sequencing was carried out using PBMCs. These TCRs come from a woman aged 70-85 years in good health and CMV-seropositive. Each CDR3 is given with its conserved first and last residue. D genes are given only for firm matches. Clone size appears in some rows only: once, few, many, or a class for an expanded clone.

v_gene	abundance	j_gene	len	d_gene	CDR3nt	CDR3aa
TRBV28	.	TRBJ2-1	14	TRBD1	TGTGCCACCTACCTCCCGGGACAGGGCGATGAGCAGTTCTTC	CATYLPGQGDEQFF
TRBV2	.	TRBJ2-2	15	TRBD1	TGTGCCAGCAGCGCCGGGACAGGGAAGGCCGGGGAGCTGTTTTTT	CASSAGTGKAGELFF
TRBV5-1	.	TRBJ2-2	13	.	TGCGCCAGCAGCGTACAGGGATCCGGGGAGCTGTTTTTT	CASSVQGSGELFF
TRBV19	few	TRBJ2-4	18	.	TGTGCCAGTAGTACCAAGGGGGTTGGATCACTAGCCAAAAACATTCAGTACTTC	CASSTKGVGSLAKNIQYF
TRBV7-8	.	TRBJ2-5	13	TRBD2	TGTGCCAGCAGCACAAGACTAGCCGAGACCCAGTACTTC	CASSTRLAETQYF
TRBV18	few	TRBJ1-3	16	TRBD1	TGTGCCAGCTCCCCGACAGGGGGCCTCTCTGGAAACACCATATATTTT	CASSPTGGLSGNTIYF
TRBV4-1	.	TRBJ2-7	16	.	TGCGCCAGCAGCCAAGAGGGTAAGGGAGCAGACCGCGGGCAGTACTTC	CASSQEGKGADRGQYF
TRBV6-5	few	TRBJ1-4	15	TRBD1	TGTGCCAGCAGTTACTCCGGGACAGGGAATGAAAAACTGTTTTTT	CASSYSGTGNEKLFF
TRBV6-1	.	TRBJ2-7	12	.	TGTGCCAGCAGTGGAACAGGGTACGAGCAGTACTTC	CASSGTGYEQYF
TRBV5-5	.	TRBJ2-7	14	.	TGTGCCAGCAGCTCCCCGACAGGTCCCTACGAGCAGTACTTC	CASSSPTGPYEQYF
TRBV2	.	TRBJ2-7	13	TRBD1	TGTGCCACCAAGACAGGGGGCTTCTACGAGCAGTACTTC	CATKTGGFYEQYF
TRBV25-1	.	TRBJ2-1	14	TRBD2	TGTGCCAGCAGTGTCCTAGCGGGAGGCCATGAGCAGTTCTTC	CASSVLAGGHEQFF
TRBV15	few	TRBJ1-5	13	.	TGTGCCACCAGCATGGGCAGCAATCAGCCCCAGCATTTT	CATSMGSNQPQHF
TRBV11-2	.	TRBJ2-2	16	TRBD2	TGTGCCAGCAGCCCGATCCGTGGACTAGTTACCGGGGAGCTGTTTTTT	CASSPIRGLVTGELFF
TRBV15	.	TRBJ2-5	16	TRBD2	TGTGCCACCAGCAGGGGGGGACTAGCTATCCGAGAGACCCAGTACTTC	CATSRGGLAIRETQYF
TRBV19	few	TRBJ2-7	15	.	TGTGCCAGTAGTACCCGGGGGACCAGCTCCTACGAGCAGTACTTC	CASSTRGTSSYEQYF
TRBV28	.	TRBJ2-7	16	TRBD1	TGTGCCAGCAGTTTGTACCCGGACAGGGAGTCCTACGAGCAGTACTTC	CASSLYPDRESYEQYF
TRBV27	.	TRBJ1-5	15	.	TGTGCCAGCAAGAACTCATTGGGAGGAGATCAGCCCCAGCATTTT	CASKNSLGGDQPQHF
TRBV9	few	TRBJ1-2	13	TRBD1	TGTGCCAGCAGCAAAAGACAGGGGGAGGGCTACACCTTC	CASSKRQGEGYTF
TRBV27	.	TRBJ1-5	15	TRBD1	TGTGCCAGCACCACTACGACAGGGGGCAATCAGCCCCAGCATTTT	CASTTTTGGNQPQHF
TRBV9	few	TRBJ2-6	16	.	TGTGCCAGCAGCCCACTGGGGGCGTCTGGGGCCAACGTCCTGACTTTC	CASSPLGASGANVLTF
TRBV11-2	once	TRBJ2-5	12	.	TGTGCCAGCAGCTTACAGGGCGGGGGCCCGGACTTC	CASSLQGGGPDF
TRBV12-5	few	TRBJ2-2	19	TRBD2	TGTGCTAGTGGGCGCACCTTGGGACTAGCGGGAGACAGCACCGGGGAGCTGTTTTTT	CASGRTLGLAGDSTGELFF
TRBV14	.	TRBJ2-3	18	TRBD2	TGTGCCAGCAGCCAAGCGTGGGCGGGGGGGCCGAACACAGATACGCAGTATTTT	CASSQAWAGGPNTDTQYF
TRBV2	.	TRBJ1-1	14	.	TGTGCCAGCAAAAGGTCAGGGCTGTACACTGAAGCTTTCTTT	CASKRSGLYTEAFF
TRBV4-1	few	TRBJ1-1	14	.	TGCGCCAGCAGCCGCAACAGGGTGAGCACTGAAGCTTTCTTT	CASSRNRVSTEAFF
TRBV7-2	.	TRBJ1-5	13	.	TGTGCCAGCAGCAGGGACATAAATCAGCCCCAGCATTTT	CASSRDINQPQHF
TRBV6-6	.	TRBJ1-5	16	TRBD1	TGTGCCAGCAGTTACCCGGGACAGGGGAGCAATCAGCCCCAGCATTTT	CASSYPGQGSNQPQHF
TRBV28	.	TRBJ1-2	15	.	TGTGCCAGCAGTTTTGGAGCCACGAGTAACTATGGCTACACCTTC	CASSFGATSNYGYTF
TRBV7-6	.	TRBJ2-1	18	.	TGTGCCAGCAGCCCCACCCAGGGTCCCCTAGGACCTAGGAATGAGCAGTTCTTC	CASSPTQGPLGPRNEQFF
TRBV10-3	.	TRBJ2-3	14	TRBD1	TGTGCCATCAGTCTCGGGACAGTTCAAGATACGCAGTATTTT	CAISLGTVQDTQYF
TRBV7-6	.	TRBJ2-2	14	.	TGTGCCAGCAGCTCCCCCGTGAACACCGGGGAGCTGTTTTTT	CASSSPVNTGELFF
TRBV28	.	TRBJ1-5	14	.	TGTGCCAGCAGTTCCTTGGACAGCAGTCAGCCCCAGCATTTT	CASSSLDSSQPQHF
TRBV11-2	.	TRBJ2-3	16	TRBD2	TGTGCCAGCAGCGTACTAGCGGGAGGTGTTGCAGATACGCAGTATTTT	CASSVLAGGVADTQYF
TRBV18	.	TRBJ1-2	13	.	TGTGCCAGCTCACCTCCGGGGGGCCAAGGCTACACCTTC	CASSPPGGQGYTF
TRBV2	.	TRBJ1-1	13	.	TGTGCCAGCAGTGGGGGGGGTGAGGCTGAAGCTTTCTTT	CASSGGGEAEAFF
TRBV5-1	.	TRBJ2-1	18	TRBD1	TGCGCCAGCAGCTTGGTGGGTCAACAGGGGGCCGGCCCCCATGAGCAGTTCTTC	CASSLVGQQGAGPHEQFF
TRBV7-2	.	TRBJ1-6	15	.	TGTGCCAGCAGCTTTTCTCTGAGGAGGGCTCAAACCCTCCACTTT	CASSFSLRRAQTLHF
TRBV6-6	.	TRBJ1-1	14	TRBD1	TGTGCCAGCAGTAGGGACAGGGGGAACACTGAAGCTTTCTTT	CASSRDRGNTEAFF
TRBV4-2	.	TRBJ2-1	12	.	TGTGCCAGCTCCTCAAGGGGATATGAGCAGTTCTTC	CASSSRGYEQFF
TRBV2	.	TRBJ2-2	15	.	TGTGCCAGCAGGACAGGCGGAAGGGTTGGCGGGGAGCTGTTTTTT	CASRTGGRVGGELFF
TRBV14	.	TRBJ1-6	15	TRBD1	TGTGCCAGCAGCCAAGCCCCAGGGGGCGGGTCACCCCTCCACTTT	CASSQAPGGGSPLHF
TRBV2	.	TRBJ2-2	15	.	TGTGCCAGCAGTGGTTTCCACTATTACACCGGGGAGCTGTTTTTT	CASSGFHYYTGELFF
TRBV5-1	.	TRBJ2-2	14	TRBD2	TGCGCCAGCAGCGCGACTAGCGTAACCGGGGAGCTGTTTTTT	CASSATSVTGELFF
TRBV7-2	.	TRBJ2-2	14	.	TGTGCCAGCAGCTACAGGGCGAACACCGGGGAGCTGTTTTTT	CASSYRANTGELFF
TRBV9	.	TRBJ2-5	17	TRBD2	TGTGCCAGCAGCGTACGAGGAGTAGCGGGCCACCTGGAGACCCAGTACTTC	CASSVRGVAGHLETQYF
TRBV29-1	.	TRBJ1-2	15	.	TGCAGCGTCATTACACAGGACCCAGGATCCTATGGCTACACCTTC	CSVITQDPGSYGYTF
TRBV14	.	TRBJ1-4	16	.	TGTGCCAGCAGCCGGATCCCCGGGGGATCTAATGAAAAACTGTTTTTT	CASSRIPGGSNEKLFF
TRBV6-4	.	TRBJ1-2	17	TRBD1	TGTGCCAGCAGTGACGCGGGACAGGGGTCCGGGGTCTATGGCTACACCTTC	CASSDAGQGSGVYGYTF